One and the same sample provided the 20 T cell receptor beta chains below, sequenced in a study of cytomegalovirus exposure and HLA in healthy donors. The primer mix had 60 Vbeta and 13 Jbeta primers. Profiling relied on immunoSEQ multiplex PCR, and the TCRdb table lists in-frame clones only, not all of them. This table holds 170,000 or so clones, around four fifths found once. Sequenced sample: PBMCs. Receptors were obtained from a man aged 18 to 29 in good health and CMV-seronegative.

CDR3 protein: CASSAPGTGGYEQYF. The CDR3 DNA sequence: TGTGCCAGCAGCGCACCCGGGACAGGTGGTTACGAGCAGTACTTC. The chain joins TRBV7-8 to TRBJ2-7; 8 bases line up with TRBD1. The V gene's germline CDR1 is SGHVS and CDR2 FQNEAQ. V lost 5 bases to trimming and J lost 4 bases; unmatched junction nucleotides: 10. CDR3 size: 15 residues.

Only a few counts were recorded for this clone. The rearrangement links TRBV5-4 to TRBJ2-1; 7 bases align to TRBD2. CDR1 and CDR2 (germline): SGHNT, YYREEE (reference sequence). Trimming cost V 4 bases and J 2 bases; bases outside gene matches: 6. The CDR3 loop spans 15 amino acids. The CDR3 protein is CASSPGTNPYNEQFF. The CDR3 DNA follows: TGTGCCAGCAGCCCCGGGACTAACCCCTACAATGAGCAGTTCTTC.

The rearrangement links TRBV9 to TRBJ2-7, with D unclear. The germline CDR1 and CDR2 sequences are SGDLS and YYNGEE. This CDR3 comprises 12 residues. Deletions cut 3 bases from V and 6 bases from J, with 10 bases between. The CDR3 DNA reads TGTGCCAGCAGCGCTTCGCCGGGCGAGCAGTACTTC. Its translation is CASSASPGEQYF.

The V gene is TRBV4-3, the J gene TRBJ2-7, with D possibly matching TRBD1 (5 bases). This CDR3 is 15 amino acids long. The germline CDR1 and CDR2 sequences are LGHNA and YSLEER. V was pared by 3 bases and J by 2 bases, with 14 bases between. CDR3 DNA: TGCGCCAGCAGCCAGTCCCCTGGGGCAGCCTACGAGCAGTACTTC. Translation gives CASSQSPGAAYEQYF.

This chain connects TRBV19 to TRBJ2-1, with TRBD2 matching 15 bases. The germline V gene encodes CDR1 LNHDA and CDR2 SQIVND (reference sequence). V lost 3 bases to trimming and J lost 1 base; unmatched junction nucleotides: 7. The CDR3 runs 19 residues. Here the CDR3 reads CASSIAGTSGRRSYNEQFF. CDR3 nucleotide sequence: TGTGCCAGTAGTATCGCCGGGACTAGCGGGAGGAGGTCCTACAATGAGCAGTTCTTC.

This clone occurred once. The chain uses TRBV28 and TRBJ2-1; 7 bases align to TRBD1. Germline V gene data show CDR1 as MDHEN and CDR2 as SYDVKM. The CDR3 is 15 amino acids. The junction had 5 bases not matched to a gene; V was cut back by 2 bases and J by 4 bases. The CDR3 nucleotides read TGTGCCAGCAGTTTAGAACAGGGGTTATACAATGAGCAGTTCTTC. Translation gives CASSLEQGLYNEQFF.

This chain links TRBV7-3 with TRBJ2-1, with 10 bases lining up with TRBD2. Unmatched junction bases numbered 5, after V lost 5 bases and J lost 4 bases. The CDR3 has 15 residues. Germline V CDR1 and CDR2: SGHTA, FQGTGA. This CDR3 is CASSPRTSGYNEQFF. In nucleotides, the CDR3 is TGTGCCAGCAGCCCCCGGACTAGCGGATACAATGAGCAGTTCTTC.

The gene calls are TRBV28 and TRBJ2-7; 10 bases align to TRBD2. The CDR3 length is 17 residues. Germline values: CDR1 MDHEN, CDR2 SYDVKM. V dropped 7 bases and J dropped 3; count of bases not matched to a gene: 15. The CDR3 DNA reads TGTGCCAGCACCGAGGGGGGGCTAGCGGGAGCCCGCTACGAGCAGTACTTC. Translating gives CASTEGGLAGARYEQYF.

This clone was counted once. V and J are TRBV27 and TRBJ2-2; 14 bases line up with TRBD2. Germline CDR1 MNHEY, CDR2 SMNVEV (reference sequence). V was clipped by 4 bases and J by 5 bases; unmatched bases: 3. The CDR3 is made up of 16 amino acids. The CDR3 coding sequence is TGTGCCAGCAGTTCGGGACTAGCGGGAGTAACCGGGGAGCTGTTTTTT. Amino acids: CASSSGLAGVTGELFF.

The chain carries TRBV4-3 and TRBJ2-7, with D uncertain. This CDR3 comprises 15 residues. The germline gives CDR1 LGHNA, CDR2 YSLEER. Trimming left V 0 bases short and J 2 bases short, with 11 bases between. In nucleotides, the CDR3 is TGCGCCAGCAGCCAAGATAGAAGTCCCACCTACGAGCAGTACTTC. Its protein is CASSQDRSPTYEQYF.

This chain uses TRBV19 with TRBJ1-5; D is uncertain. Germline values: CDR1 LNHDA, CDR2 SQIVND (reference sequence). The CDR3 spans 13 residues. V lost 3 bases and J 4 bases, leaving 7 bases between the germline ends. The CDR3 sequence: CASSIPPNQPQHF. The CDR3 nucleotides are TGTGCCAGTAGTATCCCTCCTAATCAGCCCCAGCATTTT.

The V and J genes are TRBV6-5 and TRBJ2-1, with D possibly TRBD1 on 6 matching bases. Trimming took off 6 bases at V and 5 bases at J, with 14 bases between the two ends. Germline CDR1 and CDR2: MNHEY and SVGAGI. This CDR3 contains 14 residues. CDR3 in amino acids: CASSPRTANNEQFF. The CDR3 coding sequence is TGTGCCAGCAGCCCCCGGACAGCCAACAATGAGCAGTTCTTC.

This clone is labeled medium-sized. The chain is built from TRBV5-5 and TRBJ1-2, with D tentatively TRBD1 (5 bases). The CDR3 spans 16 residues. Trimming removed 0 bases from V and 6 bases from J, with 18 bases in between. Germline V gene sequence: CDR1 SGHKS, CDR2 YYEKEE (reference sequence). The CDR3 spells CASSLVLRGRLDGYTF. The DNA of the CDR3 is TGTGCCAGCAGCTTGGTTCTGCGGGGCAGGTTGGATGGCTACACCTTC.

This chain links TRBV28 with TRBJ2-1, with a possible D match to TRBD1 (6 bases). The V gene lost 6 bases and the J gene lost 10 bases, with 28 bases spanning the gap. Germline loops: CDR1 MDHEN, CDR2 SYDVKM. The CDR3 totals 17 residues. The CDR3 here is CASSSLGDGGELNEQFF. DNA of the CDR3: TGTGCCAGCAGCTCCCTTGGCGATGGGGGCGAATTAAACGAGCAGTTCTTC. Variable domain in full (rest from reference TRBV28 and TRBJ2-1): DVKVTQSSRYLVKRTGEKVFLECVQDMDHENMFWYRQDPGLGLRLIYFSYDVKMKEKGDIPEGYSVSREKKERFSLILESASTNQTSMYLCASSSLGDGGELNEQFFGPGTRLTVL.

This clone has a handful of counts. V usage is TRBV5-1 and J usage is TRBJ1-1; D is undetermined. CDR3 length equals 14 residues. Germline CDR1 reads SGHRS; CDR2 reads YFSETQ. With 6 bases removed from V and 3 bases from J, the gap between germline ends came to 15 bases. DNA of the CDR3: TGCGCCAGCAACAGCCTGAACCCCCACACTGAAGCTTTCTTT. Protein: CASNSLNPHTEAFF.

The CDR3 is CASSLGRYEQYF. The CDR3 region has the DNA TGTGCCAGCAGCCTGGGGCGCTACGAGCAGTACTTC. V gene TRBV7-9 combines with J gene TRBJ2-7; maybe TRBD1 (5 bases). V was shortened by 5 bases and J by 3 bases, with 8 bases between the two germline ends. The CDR3 has 12 residues. Germline assignment: CDR1 SEHNR and CDR2 FQNEAQ (reference sequence).

J is TRBJ2-3 and V is TRBV5-4; 10 nucleotides agree with TRBD2. Germline loops: CDR1 SGHNT, CDR2 YYREEE (reference sequence). CDR3 length: 18 residues. Trimming at V came to 4 bases and at J to 0 bases, leaving 11 bases not matched to a gene. The CDR3 bases are TGTGCCAGCAGCCTCCGCGGTAGCGGGAGGCCTAGCACAGATACGCAGTATTTT. Its translation is CASSLRGSGRPSTDTQYF.

The chain carries TRBV6-1 and TRBJ1-1, with TRBD1 as a possible D gene (6 bases). Germline assignment: CDR1 MNHNS and CDR2 SASEGT. The CDR3 sequence is 14 residues long. Trimming stripped 6 bases from V and 0 bases from J, with 11 bases between. The CDR3 DNA sequence: TGTGCCAGCAGACGGACAGCAATGAACACTGAAGCTTTCTTT. Encoded protein: CASRRTAMNTEAFF.

This clone appeared once. The chain joins TRBV7-9 to TRBJ2-5; TRBD1 is a possible D gene (6 bases). The V end lost 5 bases, the J end lost 5 bases, and 15 bases lay between the germline ends. CDR1 is SEHNR, CDR2 FQNEAQ, per germline (reference sequence). The CDR3 is made up of 14 amino acids. The CDR3 coding sequence is TGTGCCAGCAGCACCTACAGGGATTTGGAGACCCAGTACTTC. Translated: CASSTYRDLETQYF.

The V call is TRBV18, the J call TRBJ1-4, with D unresolved. V lost 3 bases and J lost 0, with 11 bases in between. CDR1 KGHSH and CDR2 LQKENI come from the germline V gene. The CDR3 spans 16 residues. This CDR3 reads CASSPGSIPTNEKLFF. In DNA form, the CDR3 reads TGTGCCAGCTCACCGGGCAGCATCCCAACTAATGAAAAACTGTTTTTT.